These 10 T cell receptor beta chains were all obtained from the same sample, sequenced in a study of cytomegalovirus exposure and HLA in healthy donors. Primers for the PCR totalled 60 Vbeta and 13 Jbeta. Some clones are missing from TCRdb's copy, which holds only in-frame ones; the method was immunoSEQ multiplex PCR. The sample's table shows 55,000 to 75,000 clones. The sequenced sample was PBMCs. The receptors shown here come from a woman under 40 in good health and CMV-seronegative.

V usage is TRBV7-2 and J usage is TRBJ2-1, with TRBD1 identical over 7 bases. The CDR3 has 16 amino acids. Germline V CDR1 and CDR2: SGHTA, FQGNSA. Trimming cost V 6 bases and J 0 bases; bases outside gene matches: 8. The CDR3 sequence is CASSQPDRVSYNEQFF. DNA of the CDR3: TGTGCCAGCAGTCAGCCCGACAGGGTCTCCTACAATGAGCAGTTCTTC.

The chain is built from TRBV29-1 and TRBJ2-7; 14 positions agree with TRBD2. The CDR3 has 15 residues. Germline trimming cut 6 bases from V and 2 bases from J; bases unmatched to any gene: 6. Germline V gene lookup returns CDR1 SQVTM and CDR2 ANQGSEA. CDR3 residues: CSVGLAGVPAYEQYF. In DNA form, the CDR3 reads TGCAGCGTGGGACTAGCGGGAGTTCCCGCCTACGAGCAGTACTTC.

The chain has TRBV27 and TRBJ1-1; D remains ambiguous. V lost 2 bases and J lost 6, with 13 bases in between. This CDR3 contains 14 residues. Germline V gene data show CDR1 as MNHEY and CDR2 as SMNVEV (reference sequence). The CDR3 region is CASSLGGPGAEAFF. The CDR3 nucleotides are TGTGCCAGCAGTTTAGGTGGCCCCGGGGCTGAAGCTTTCTTT.

The chain couples TRBV10-2 to TRBJ1-1; D is possibly TRBD1 (5 bases). Germline lookup yields CDR1 WSHSY and CDR2 SAAADI. V was cut by 4 bases and J by 1 base, with 7 bases left in between. The CDR3 extends over 13 amino acids. CDR3 protein: CASSAQGNTEAFF. The CDR3 nucleotides are TGCGCCAGCAGTGCGCAGGGGAACACTGAAGCTTTCTTT.

V and J are TRBV30 and TRBJ1-5; tentative D call: TRBD1 (5 bases). CDR1 is GTSNPN, CDR2 SVGIG, per germline (reference sequence). The CDR3 length is 15 residues. V lost 3 bases, J lost 0 bases, and 12 bases lay in between. The CDR3 region has the DNA TGTGCCTGGAGCCAAAGACAGAGTAGCAATCAGCCCCAGCATTTT. Translating it yields CAWSQRQSSNQPQHF.

The rearrangement uses TRBV6-1 and TRBJ1-1; D is possibly TRBD1 (6 bases). CDR3 size: 14 residues. V lost 7 bases, J lost 4 bases, and 16 bases lay in between. Germline V gene sequence: CDR1 MNHNS, CDR2 SASEGT. CDR3 bases: TGTGCCAGCACCTCCCCAGGGGATGGCACTGAAGCTTTCTTT. Translated, it gives CASTSPGDGTEAFF.

J is TRBJ2-3 and V is TRBV6-5; 8 bases match TRBD2. In germline, CDR1 is MNHEY, CDR2 SVGAGI. V was pared by 10 bases and J by 0 bases, with 6 bases of the junction left unmatched. The CDR3 has 14 residues. CDR3 DNA: TGTGCCACCGCCCCGGGGGGGAGCACAGATACGCAGTATTTT. It encodes CATAPGGSTDTQYF.

The J gene is TRBJ2-2, the V gene TRBV19, with TRBD1 identical over 7 bases. This CDR3 has 15 residues. V gave up 5 bases and J gave up 6 bases; unmatched junction bases: 9. The V gene's germline CDR1 is LNHDA and CDR2 SQIVND (reference sequence). CDR3 residues: CASSRQGPLPGELFF. The CDR3, as DNA: TGTGCCAGTAGTCGACAGGGTCCTTTGCCCGGGGAGCTGTTTTTT.

This chain uses TRBV25-1 with TRBJ2-7, with D tentatively TRBD2 (8 bases). V dropped 8 bases and J dropped 5 bases, with 19 bases sitting between them. The CDR3 runs 14 residues. Germline V lookup: CDR1 MGHDK, CDR2 SYGVNS. The CDR3 coding sequence is TGTGCCAGCGCACCCCGGGAGGGGGCCGACGAGCAGTACTTC. Residues: CASAPREGADEQYF.

In DNA form, the CDR3 reads TGTGCCAGCTTATCCAGACAGGGGTATCACTATGGCTACACCTTC. Its protein is CASLSRQGYHYGYTF. J is TRBJ1-2 and V is TRBV28, with 8 positions matching TRBD1. The CDR3 is 15 amino acids. Germline CDR1 and CDR2: MDHEN and SYDVKM. The junction had 11 bases not matched to a gene; V was cut back by 8 bases and J by 3 bases.